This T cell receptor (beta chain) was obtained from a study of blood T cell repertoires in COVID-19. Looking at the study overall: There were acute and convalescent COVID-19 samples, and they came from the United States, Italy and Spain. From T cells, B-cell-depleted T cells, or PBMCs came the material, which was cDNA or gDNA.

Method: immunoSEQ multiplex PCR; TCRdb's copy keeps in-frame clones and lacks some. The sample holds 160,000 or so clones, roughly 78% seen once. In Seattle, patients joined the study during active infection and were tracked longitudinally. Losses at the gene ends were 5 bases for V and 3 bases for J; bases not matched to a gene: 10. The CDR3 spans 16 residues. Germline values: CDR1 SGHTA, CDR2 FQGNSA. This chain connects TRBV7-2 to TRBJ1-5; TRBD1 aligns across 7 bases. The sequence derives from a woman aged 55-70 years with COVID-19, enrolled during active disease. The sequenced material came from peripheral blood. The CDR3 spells CASSLQAGGINQPQHF. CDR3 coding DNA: TGTGCCAGCAGCCTCCAGGCAGGGGGTATCAATCAGCCCCAGCATTTT.